This T cell receptor beta chain was recovered during a study of shared clonotypes between healthy human individuals. Regarding the study as a whole: A generally larger estimated richness was seen in naive subsets than in memory subsets. Genetic and exposure-history diversity was limited by the few donors.

Naivety among CD8 cells was defined by CD45RO negativity and positive CCR7 selection, thereby excluding terminally differentiated effector memory CD45RA+ cells. Clones were read by immunoSEQ multiplex PCR, and TCRdb kept only the in-frame ones, dropping some. The repertoire consists of about 820,000 clones, with almost 95% occurring once and the leading ten covering 24%. Trimming took 2 bases from V and 3 from J, leaving 8 bases between them. The germline CDR1 and CDR2 sequences are SGDLS and YYNGEE. CDR3 size: 14 residues. As to this clone: Its antigen is unidentified.

The J gene is TRBJ2-2, the V gene TRBV9; D uncertain. The material sequenced was naive CD8+ T cells sorted from blood. The sequence was obtained from a man aged 25-40 years in good health. The CDR3 sequence: CASSVLTDTGELFF. As DNA, the CDR3 is TGTGCCAGCAGCGTTCTGACGGACACCGGGGAGCTGTTTTTT.